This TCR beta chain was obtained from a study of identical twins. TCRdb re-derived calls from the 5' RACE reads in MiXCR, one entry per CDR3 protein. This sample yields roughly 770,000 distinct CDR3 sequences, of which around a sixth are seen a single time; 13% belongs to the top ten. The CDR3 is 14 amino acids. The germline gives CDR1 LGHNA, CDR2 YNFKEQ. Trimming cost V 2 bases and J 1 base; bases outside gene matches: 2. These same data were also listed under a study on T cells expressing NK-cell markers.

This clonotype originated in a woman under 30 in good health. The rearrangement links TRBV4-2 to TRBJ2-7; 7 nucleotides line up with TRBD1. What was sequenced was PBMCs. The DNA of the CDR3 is TGTGCCAGCAGCCAATGGGACAGATCCTACGAGCAGTACTTC. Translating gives CASSQWDRSYEQYF.